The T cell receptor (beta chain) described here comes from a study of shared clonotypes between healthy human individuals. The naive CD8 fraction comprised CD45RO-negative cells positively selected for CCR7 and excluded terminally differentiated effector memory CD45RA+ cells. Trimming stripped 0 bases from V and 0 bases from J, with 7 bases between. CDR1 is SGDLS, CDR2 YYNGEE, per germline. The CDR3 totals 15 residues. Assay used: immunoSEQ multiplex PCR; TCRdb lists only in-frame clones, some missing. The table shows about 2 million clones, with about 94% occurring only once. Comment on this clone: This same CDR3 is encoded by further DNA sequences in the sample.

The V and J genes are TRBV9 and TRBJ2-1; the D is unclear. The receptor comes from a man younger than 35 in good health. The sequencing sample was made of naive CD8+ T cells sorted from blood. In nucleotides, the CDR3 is TGTGCCAGCAGCGTAGGAGCTAGCTCCTACAATGAGCAGTTCTTC. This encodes CASSVGASSYNEQFF.